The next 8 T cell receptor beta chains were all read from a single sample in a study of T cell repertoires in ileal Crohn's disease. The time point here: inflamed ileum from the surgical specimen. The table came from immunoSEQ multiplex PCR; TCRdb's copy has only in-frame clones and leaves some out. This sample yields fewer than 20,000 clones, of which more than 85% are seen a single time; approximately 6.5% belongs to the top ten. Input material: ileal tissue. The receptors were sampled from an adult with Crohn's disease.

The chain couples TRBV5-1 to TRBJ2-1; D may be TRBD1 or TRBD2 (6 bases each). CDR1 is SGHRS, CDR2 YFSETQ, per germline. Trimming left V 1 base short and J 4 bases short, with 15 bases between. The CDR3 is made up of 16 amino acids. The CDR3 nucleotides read TGCGCCAGCAGCTTGCTTGGGGGCGGGGTGTACAATGAGCAGTTCTTC. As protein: CASSLLGGGVYNEQFF.

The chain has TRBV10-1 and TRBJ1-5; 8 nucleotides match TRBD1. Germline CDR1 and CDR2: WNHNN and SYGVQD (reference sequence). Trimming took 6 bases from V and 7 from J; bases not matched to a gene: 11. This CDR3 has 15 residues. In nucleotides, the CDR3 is TGCGCCAGCAGAAAAAAGGACAGGGTCGAGCAGCCCCAGCATTTT. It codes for CASRKKDRVEQPQHF.

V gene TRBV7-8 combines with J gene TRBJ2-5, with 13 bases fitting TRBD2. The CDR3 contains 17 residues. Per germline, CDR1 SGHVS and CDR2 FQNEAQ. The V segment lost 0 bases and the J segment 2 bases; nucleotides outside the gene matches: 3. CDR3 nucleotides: TGTGCCAGCAGCTTAGCTGCGGGACTAGCGGGGCAAGAGACCCAGTACTTC. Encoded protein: CASSLAAGLAGQETQYF.

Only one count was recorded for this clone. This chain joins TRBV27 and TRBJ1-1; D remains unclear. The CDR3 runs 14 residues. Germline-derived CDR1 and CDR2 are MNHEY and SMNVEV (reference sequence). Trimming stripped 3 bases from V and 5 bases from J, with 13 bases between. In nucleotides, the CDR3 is TGTGCCAGCAGTTTTTTAATCGGCGGGACTGAAGCTTTCTTT. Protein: CASSFLIGGTEAFF.

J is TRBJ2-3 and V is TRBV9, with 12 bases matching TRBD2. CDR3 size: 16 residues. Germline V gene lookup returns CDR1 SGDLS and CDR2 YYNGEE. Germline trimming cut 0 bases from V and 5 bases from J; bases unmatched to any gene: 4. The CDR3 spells CASSVGLAGGLDTQYF. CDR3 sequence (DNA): TGTGCCAGCAGCGTAGGCCTAGCGGGGGGGCTAGATACGCAGTATTTT. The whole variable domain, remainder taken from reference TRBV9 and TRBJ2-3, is DSGVTQTPKHLITATGQRVTLRCSPRSGDLSVYWYQQSLDQGLQFLIQYYNGEERAKGNILERFSAQQFPDLHSELNLSSLELGDSALYFCASSVGLAGGLDTQYFGPGTRLTVL.

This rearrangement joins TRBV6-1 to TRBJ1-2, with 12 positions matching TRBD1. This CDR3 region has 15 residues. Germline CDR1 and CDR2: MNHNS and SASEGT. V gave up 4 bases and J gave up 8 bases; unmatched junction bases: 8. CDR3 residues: CASSGPGQGAGGYTF. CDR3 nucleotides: TGTGCCAGCAGTGGACCGGGACAGGGGGCCGGGGGCTACACCTTC.

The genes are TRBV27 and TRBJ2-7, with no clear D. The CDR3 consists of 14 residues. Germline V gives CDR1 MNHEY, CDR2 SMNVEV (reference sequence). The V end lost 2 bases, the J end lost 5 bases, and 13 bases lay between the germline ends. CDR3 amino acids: CASSLAGTGHEQYF. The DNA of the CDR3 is TGTGCCAGCAGTTTAGCAGGAACGGGTCACGAGCAGTACTTC.

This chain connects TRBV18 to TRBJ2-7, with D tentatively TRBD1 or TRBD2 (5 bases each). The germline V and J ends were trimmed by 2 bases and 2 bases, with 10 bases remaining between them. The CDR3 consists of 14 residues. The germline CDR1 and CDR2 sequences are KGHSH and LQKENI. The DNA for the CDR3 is TGTGCCAGCTCACCAGCGACAGCGGCCTACGAGCAGTACTTC. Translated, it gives CASSPATAAYEQYF.